This T cell receptor beta chain emerged from a study of blood T cell repertoires in COVID-19 (dated by TCRdb to 2019 to 2021). At the level of the whole study: Collaborator samples came from the United States, Italy and Spain and covered acute and convalescent phases of COVID-19. The material from the prospective study consisted of cDNA or gDNA derived from T cells, B-cell-depleted T cells, or PBMCs. The dataset comprised deeply sampled blood TCRbeta repertoires from subjects exposed to, actively infected with, or recovered from COVID-19. The repertoires were made available in a free public database intended to serve as a resource for research on the immune response to SARS-CoV-2. The samples were drawn from the first 160 participants of the ongoing ImmuneRACE study and from more than 1,000 subjects provided by 6 global collaborators. Nearly every sample came with metadata listing a de-identified subject ID, COVID-19 status, age in years and sex. Where available, HLA class I and class II types were taken from metadata supplied by the sample provider and were not determined by assay-based typing. Study-level results and caveats: How much clinical and demographic metadata was included differed by source and by participant, and the metadata was provided uncurated.

To note about this clone: Its antigen has not been determined. The input lacks base qualities; no much larger clone sits a single base away.

From the cysteine up to the phenylalanine, the CDR3 has a length of 16 residues. Solely the CDR3 DNA is kept, with 48 bases framed from the first base. Looking up the germline V gene yields CDR1 SGHTA and CDR2 FQGNSA. Germline trimming: 6 bases from V, 3 bases from J; junction bases outside gene matches: 10. The immunoSEQ Assay, a bias-controlled multiplex PCR, was used to amplify TCRbeta CDR3 regions from genomic DNA. On the authors' methods: Within the assay, amplification of reference gene primers was used to estimate how many nucleated cells each sample contained. To quantify the absolute abundance of each unique TCRbeta CDR3 rearrangement, sequence reads were collapsed and filtered. For each sample, productive Simpson clonality was calculated by taking the square root of Simpson's diversity index across productive rearrangements. Entries here come from immuneACCESS through TCRdb and include only in-frame sequences with V and J called. Some clones fail to appear in such tables; in the studies checked, an unresolved V gene covers under half of the shortfall, and the cause of the remainder is unknown. Clonal size and the V and J genes are those of that table, whereas D and trimming came from the DNA. This sample is represented by about 39,000 clones; 76% of them were singletons. The ten biggest clones cover 25% to 35% of the sample.

Collaborating institutions collected whole blood in K2EDTA tubes following their own protocols. For TCRbeta analysis, collaborators shipped samples in one of three forms: frozen whole blood, isolated PBMCs, or DNA extracted from either of those sample types. The chain is assembled from TRBV7-2 and TRBJ2-1; TRBD2 lines up with 8 middle nucleotides. The clonotype comes from an elderly man with acute or convalescent COVID-19. The sample was peripheral blood. The CDR3 region has the sequence CASRIIRGGLYNEQFF. The DNA sequence is TGTGCCAGCAGGATTATTCGGGGGGGCCTCTACAATGAGCAGTTCTTC.